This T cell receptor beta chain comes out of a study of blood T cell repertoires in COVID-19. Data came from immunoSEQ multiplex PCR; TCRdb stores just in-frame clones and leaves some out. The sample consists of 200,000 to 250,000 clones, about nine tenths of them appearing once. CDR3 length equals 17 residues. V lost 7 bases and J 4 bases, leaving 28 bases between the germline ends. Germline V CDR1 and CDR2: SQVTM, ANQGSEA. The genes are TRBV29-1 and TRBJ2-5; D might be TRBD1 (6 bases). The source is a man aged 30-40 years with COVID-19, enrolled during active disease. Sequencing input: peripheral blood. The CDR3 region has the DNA TGCAGCGCCCAGGGGCACCCAAAGAAAGGGTTTATAGAGACCCAGTACTTC. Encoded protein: CSAQGHPKKGFIETQYF.